This T cell receptor (beta chain) emerged from a study of shared clonotypes between healthy human individuals. Looking at the study overall: Each donor contributed plates that comprised three CD4 naive, three CD4 memory, two CD8 naive and one CD8 memory. Study results and limitations: Naive CD4 clonotype sharing across several donors was approximately 5%.

This clone appeared a few times. Its antigen is as yet unknown. Trimming left V 1 base short and J 5 bases short, with 9 bases between. Germline V gene sequence: CDR1 MDHEN, CDR2 SYDVKM. The CDR3 covers 14 residues. Across several immunoSEQ plates, the genomic DNA of each subset was split evenly. The table came from immunoSEQ multiplex PCR; TCRdb's copy has only in-frame clones and leaves some out. The data show around 2,000,000 clones, approximately 94% seen once. CD8 cells classed as naive were CD45RO-negative and positively selected for CCR7, excluding terminally differentiated effector memory CD45RA+ cells. Every contributor of samples was a Caucasian grown-up residing in Nashville, Tennessee.

The sequence derives from a man aged 18 to 35 in good health. The source material was naive CD8+ T cells sorted from blood. The chain uses TRBV28 and TRBJ1-5; perhaps TRBD1 as D (5 bases). As DNA, the CDR3 is TGTGCCAGCAGTTTATCAGGGTTCCATCAGCCCCAGCATTTT. It yields the protein CASSLSGFHQPQHF. The full variable domain, its missing parts supplied by reference TRBV28 and TRBJ1-5, is DVKVTQSSRYLVKRTGEKVFLECVQDMDHENMFWYRQDPGLGLRLIYFSYDVKMKEKGDIPEGYSVSREKKERFSLILESASTNQTSMYLCASSLSGFHQPQHFGDGTRLSIL.